This T cell receptor beta chain was observed in a study of T cells and copy number aberrations in small-cell lung cancer (dated by TCRdb to about 2021). Notes on the research overall: To relate T cell metrics to mutations and copy number aberrations, the same tumor regions underwent both TCR repertoire sequencing and whole-exome sequencing. Tumor TCR data were available for 17 to 20 patients, and TCR data from both tumor and normal tissue were available for fewer than 15 patients.

Using multiplexed V- and J-gene primers, the immunoSEQ hsTCRB Kit amplified TCR-beta CDR3 regions from genomic DNA. Unique DNA barcodes were added in a second PCR, and the samples were pooled together with one negative control and one positive control. The pooled TCR-beta libraries were sequenced using a 150-cycle paired-end protocol on an Illumina MiSeq. In the paper's pipeline: Raw sequencing data were processed by Adaptive Biotechnologies into a report containing normalized, annotated TCR-beta repertoires. T-cell density was computed as TCR-beta templates normalized to usable DNA, which was estimated by amplifying housekeeping genes. Richness counted unique rearrangements, and clonality was defined as 1 minus Pielou's evenness. TCRdb provides this immuneACCESS table in a form limited to in-frame rearrangements. Some clones are lacking; in checked studies, under half of them reflect an unresolved V gene, and why the rest are absent is not known. That table furnishes V, J and clone size, whereas the DNA furnished D and trimming. This sample gives several thousand clones in total; 80% to 90% of them show up just once. The top ten clones comprise about 4.5% of the sample.

Note on this clone: The specificity of this receptor is unknown. No quality values exist for individual bases; no much larger clone is one base distant.

The donors were limited-stage small-cell lung cancer patients who had surgical resection in Hangzhou, China, between about 2008 and 2020. Every donor underwent upfront surgery with no preoperative chemotherapy or radiotherapy, and no donor received immunotherapy either before or after surgery. Each of the roughly 18 patients in the sequenced cohort was a smoker or a heavy second-hand smoker. Adjacent normal lung was taken at least 2 cm away from the tumor margin, and two pathologists confirmed by morphology that the adjacent normal lung was free of malignant cells. The study used multi-region TCR-beta sequencing of resected limited-stage small-cell lung cancers together with tumor-adjacent lung tissue to characterize T cell repertoire heterogeneity. Genomic DNA was extracted from FFPE tissue using the AllPrep DNA/RNA FFPE Kit (Qiagen). The V end loses 0 bases and the J end loses 8 bases, and a stretch of 5 bases separates them. Including the terminal cysteine and phenylalanine, the CDR3 comprises 12 residues. The DNA shown is the 36-base CDR3, in frame from base 1. Via the germline V gene (reference sequence), CDR1 is GTSNPN and CDR2 SVGIG.

The full study reports these points: The study was limited by a small sample size because surgical resection is uncommon in small-cell lung cancer, and the findings require validation. Every specimen was formalin-fixed paraffin-embedded tissue, a material known to introduce sequencing artifacts. Tumors had lower T-cell density, richness and clonality than adjacent lung tissue, but the difference in density was not significant.

Sequencing input: normal tissue next to the tumor. The TCR comes from a woman aged 45-60 years with small cell lung cancer. The V gene is TRBV30 and the J gene is TRBJ2-6; no D segment can be confidently identified. The CDR3 corresponds to CAWSVGSNVLTF. The nucleotides read TGTGCCTGGAGTGTAGGGTCCAACGTCCTGACTTTC.